This T cell receptor beta chain was observed in a study of T-cell reconstitution after alpha-beta-depleted transplantation in children. General study results and limits: About two months after transplant, alpha-beta T cells reportedly came from several hundred expanded graft clones.

After removal of 5 bases from V and 6 bases from J, the junction contained 6 bases not matched to a gene. The CDR3 sequence is 13 residues long. From germline, CDR1 is LNHDA and CDR2 SQIVND (reference sequence). With regard to this clonotype: Its antigen is not identified.

Preparation of the TCRbeta library used unique molecular identifiers. One entry per CDR3 protein results from TCRdb running MiXCR on the PCR reads. The sample shows 450,000 to 550,000 distinct CDR3 sequences, more than 9.5% of them seen only once. This TCR derives from a female patient between 2 and 15 years old who had a stem cell transplant for aplastic anemia, so the T cells may come from the graft donor. Sample: PBMCs, mostly from graft donor cells, taken 180 days after TCRalphabeta/CD19-depleted stem cell transplant. The chain links TRBV19 to TRBJ1-1; 7 bases are a match to TRBD1. CDR3 in amino acids: CASSLNRGAEAFF. The DNA for the CDR3 is TGTGCCAGTAGTCTTAACAGGGGTGCTGAAGCTTTCTTT.